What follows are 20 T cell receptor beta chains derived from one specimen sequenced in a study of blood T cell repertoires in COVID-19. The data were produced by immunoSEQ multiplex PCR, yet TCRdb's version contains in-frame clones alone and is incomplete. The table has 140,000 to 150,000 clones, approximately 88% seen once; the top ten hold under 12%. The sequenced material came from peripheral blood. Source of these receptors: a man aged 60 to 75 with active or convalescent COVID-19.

This CDR3 is CSVAAGGATDTQYF. The CDR3 DNA sequence: TGCAGCGTGGCAGCGGGAGGGGCCACAGATACGCAGTATTTT. The chain uses TRBV29-1 and TRBJ2-3; 10 bases match TRBD2. V dropped 6 bases and J dropped 2; count of bases not matched to a gene: 5. This CDR3 is built from 14 residues. The germline gives CDR1 SQVTM, CDR2 ANQGSEA.

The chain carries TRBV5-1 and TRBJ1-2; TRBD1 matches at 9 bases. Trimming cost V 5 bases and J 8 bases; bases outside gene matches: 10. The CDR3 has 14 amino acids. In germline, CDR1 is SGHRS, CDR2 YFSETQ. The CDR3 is CASRDSQGARGYTF. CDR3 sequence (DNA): TGCGCCAGCAGGGATTCACAGGGGGCGCGAGGCTACACCTTC.

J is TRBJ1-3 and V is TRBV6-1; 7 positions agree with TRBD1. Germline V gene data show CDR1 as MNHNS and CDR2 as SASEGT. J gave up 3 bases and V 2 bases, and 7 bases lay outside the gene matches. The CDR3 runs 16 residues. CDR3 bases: TGTGCCAGCAGTGAAAAAGGGGGCTCAAGTGGAAACACCATATATTTT. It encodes CASSEKGGSSGNTIYF.

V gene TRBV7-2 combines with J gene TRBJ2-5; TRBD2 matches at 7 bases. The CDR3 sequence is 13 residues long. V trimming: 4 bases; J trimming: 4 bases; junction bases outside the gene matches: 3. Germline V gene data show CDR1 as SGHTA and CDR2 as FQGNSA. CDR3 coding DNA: TGTGCCAGCAGCTGGGGACTAACAGAGACCCAGTACTTC. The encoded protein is CASSWGLTETQYF.

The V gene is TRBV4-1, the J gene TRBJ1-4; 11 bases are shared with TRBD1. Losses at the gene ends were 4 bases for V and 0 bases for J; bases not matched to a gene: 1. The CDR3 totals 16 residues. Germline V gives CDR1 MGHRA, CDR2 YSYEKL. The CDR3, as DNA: TGCGCCAGCAGCCCGGGACAGGGGGCAACTAATGAAAAACTGTTTTTT. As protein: CASSPGQGATNEKLFF.

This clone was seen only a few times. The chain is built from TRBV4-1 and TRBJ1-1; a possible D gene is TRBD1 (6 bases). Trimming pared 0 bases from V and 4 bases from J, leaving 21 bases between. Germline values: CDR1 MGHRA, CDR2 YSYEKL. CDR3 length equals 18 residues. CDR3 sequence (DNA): TGCGCCAGCAGCCAAGAAAACAGGGTTCCCTATGGGAGCACTGAAGCTTTCTTT. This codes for CASSQENRVPYGSTEAFF.

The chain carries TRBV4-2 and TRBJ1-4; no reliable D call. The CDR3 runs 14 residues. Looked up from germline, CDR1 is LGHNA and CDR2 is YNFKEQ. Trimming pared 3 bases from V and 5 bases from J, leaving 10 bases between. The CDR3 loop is CASSQGVINEKLFF. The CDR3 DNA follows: TGTGCCAGCAGCCAGGGAGTCATAAATGAAAAACTGTTTTTT.

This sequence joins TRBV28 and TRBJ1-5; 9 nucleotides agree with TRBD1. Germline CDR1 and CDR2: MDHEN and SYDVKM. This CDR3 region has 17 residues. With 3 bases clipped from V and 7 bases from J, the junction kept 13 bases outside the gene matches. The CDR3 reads CASSFPFGTGTLQPQHF. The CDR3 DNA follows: TGTGCCAGCAGTTTTCCTTTCGGGACAGGGACGTTGCAGCCCCAGCATTTT.

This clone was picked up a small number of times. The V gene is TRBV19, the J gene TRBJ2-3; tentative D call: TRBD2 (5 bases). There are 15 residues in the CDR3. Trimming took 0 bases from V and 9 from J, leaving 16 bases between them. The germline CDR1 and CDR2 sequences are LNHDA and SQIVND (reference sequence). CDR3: CASSIEAPGKRTQYF. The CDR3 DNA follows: TGTGCCAGTAGTATAGAGGCTCCCGGGAAACGGACGCAGTATTTT.

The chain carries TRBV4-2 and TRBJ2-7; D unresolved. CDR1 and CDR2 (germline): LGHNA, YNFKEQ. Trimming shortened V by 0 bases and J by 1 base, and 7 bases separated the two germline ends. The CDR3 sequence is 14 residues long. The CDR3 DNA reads TGTGCCAGCAGCCAAGATTGGCAGTCCTACGAGCAGTACTTC. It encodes CASSQDWQSYEQYF.

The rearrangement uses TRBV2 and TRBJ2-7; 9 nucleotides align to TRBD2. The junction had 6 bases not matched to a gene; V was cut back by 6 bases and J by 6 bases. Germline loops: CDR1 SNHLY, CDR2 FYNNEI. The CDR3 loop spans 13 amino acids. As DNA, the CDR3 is TGTGCCAGCAGGGCCACGACTAGCGGCGAGCAGTACTTC. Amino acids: CASRATTSGEQYF.

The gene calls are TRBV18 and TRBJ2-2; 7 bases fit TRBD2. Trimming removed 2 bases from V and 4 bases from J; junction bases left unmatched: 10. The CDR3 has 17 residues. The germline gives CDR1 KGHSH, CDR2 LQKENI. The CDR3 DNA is TGTGCCAGCTCACCAATCCTGGCGGGAGTCGGCACCGGGGAGCTGTTTTTT. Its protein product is CASSPILAGVGTGELFF.

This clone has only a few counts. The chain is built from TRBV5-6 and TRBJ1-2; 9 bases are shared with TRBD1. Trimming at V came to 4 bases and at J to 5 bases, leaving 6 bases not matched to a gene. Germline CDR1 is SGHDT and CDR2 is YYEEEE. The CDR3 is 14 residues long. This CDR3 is CASSPGTGWYGYTF. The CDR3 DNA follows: TGTGCCAGCAGCCCCGGGACAGGGTGGTATGGCTACACCTTC.

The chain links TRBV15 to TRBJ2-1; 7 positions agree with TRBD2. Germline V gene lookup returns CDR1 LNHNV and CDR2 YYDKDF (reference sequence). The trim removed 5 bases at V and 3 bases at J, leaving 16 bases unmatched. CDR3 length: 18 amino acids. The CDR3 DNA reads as TGTGCCACCAGCGGAATCCTAGGGACGGGAGGCCTCTACAATGAGCAGTTCTTC. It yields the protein CATSGILGTGGLYNEQFF. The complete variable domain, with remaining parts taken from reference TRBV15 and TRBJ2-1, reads DAMVIQNPRYQVTQFGKPVTLSCSQTLNHNVMYWYQQKSSQAPKLLFHYYDKDFNNEADTPDNFQSRRPNTSFCFLDIRSPGLGDTAMYLCATSGILGTGGLYNEQFFGPGTRLTVL.

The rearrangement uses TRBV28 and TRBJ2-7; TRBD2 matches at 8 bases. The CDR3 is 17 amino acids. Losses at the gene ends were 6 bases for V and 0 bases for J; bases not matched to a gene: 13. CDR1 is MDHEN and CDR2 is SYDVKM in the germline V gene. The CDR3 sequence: CASSPLAGGLISYEQYF. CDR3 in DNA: TGTGCCAGCAGCCCCTTGGCGGGAGGACTTATCTCCTACGAGCAGTACTTC.

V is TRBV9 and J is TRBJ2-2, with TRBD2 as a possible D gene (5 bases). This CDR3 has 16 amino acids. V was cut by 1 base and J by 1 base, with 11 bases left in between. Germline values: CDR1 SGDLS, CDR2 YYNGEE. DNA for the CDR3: TGTGCCAGCAGCGTAACGGGGTCACAGAACACCGGGGAGCTGTTTTTT. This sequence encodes CASSVTGSQNTGELFF. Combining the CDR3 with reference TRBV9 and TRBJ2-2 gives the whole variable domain DSGVTQTPKHLITATGQRVTLRCSPRSGDLSVYWYQQSLDQGLQFLIQYYNGEERAKGNILERFSAQQFPDLHSELNLSSLELGDSALYFCASSVTGSQNTGELFFGEGSRLTVL.

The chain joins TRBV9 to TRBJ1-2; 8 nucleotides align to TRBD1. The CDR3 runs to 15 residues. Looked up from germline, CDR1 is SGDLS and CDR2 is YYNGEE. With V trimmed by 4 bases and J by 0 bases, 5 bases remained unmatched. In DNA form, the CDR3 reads TGTGCCAGCAGCCTTGGGACAGGAGCTAACTATGGCTACACCTTC. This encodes CASSLGTGANYGYTF. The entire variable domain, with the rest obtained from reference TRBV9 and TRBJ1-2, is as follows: DSGVTQTPKHLITATGQRVTLRCSPRSGDLSVYWYQQSLDQGLQFLIQYYNGEERAKGNILERFSAQQFPDLHSELNLSSLELGDSALYFCASSLGTGANYGYTFGSGTRLTVV.

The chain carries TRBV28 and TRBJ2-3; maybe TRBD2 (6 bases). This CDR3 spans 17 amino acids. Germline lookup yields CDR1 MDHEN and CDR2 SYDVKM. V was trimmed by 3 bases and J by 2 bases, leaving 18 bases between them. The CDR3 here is CASSLSAGGSYTDTQYF. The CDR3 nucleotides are TGTGCCAGCAGTTTGTCGGCAGGAGGGTCTTACACAGATACGCAGTATTTT. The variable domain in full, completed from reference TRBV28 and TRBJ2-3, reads DVKVTQSSRYLVKRTGEKVFLECVQDMDHENMFWYRQDPGLGLRLIYFSYDVKMKEKGDIPEGYSVSREKKERFSLILESASTNQTSMYLCASSLSAGGSYTDTQYFGPGTRLTVL.

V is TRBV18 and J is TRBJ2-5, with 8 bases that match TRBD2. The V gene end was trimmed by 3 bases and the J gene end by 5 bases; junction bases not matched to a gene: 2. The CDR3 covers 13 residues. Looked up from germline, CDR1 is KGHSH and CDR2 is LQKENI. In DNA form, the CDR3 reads TGTGCCAGCTCACCGGGACTAGGGGAGACCCAGTACTTC. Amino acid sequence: CASSPGLGETQYF. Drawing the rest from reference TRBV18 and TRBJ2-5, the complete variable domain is NAGVMQNPRHLVRRRGQEARLRCSPMKGHSHVYWYRQLPEEGLKFMVYLQKENIIDESGMPKERFSAEFPKEGPSILRIQQVVRGDSAAYFCASSPGLGETQYFGPGTRLLVL.

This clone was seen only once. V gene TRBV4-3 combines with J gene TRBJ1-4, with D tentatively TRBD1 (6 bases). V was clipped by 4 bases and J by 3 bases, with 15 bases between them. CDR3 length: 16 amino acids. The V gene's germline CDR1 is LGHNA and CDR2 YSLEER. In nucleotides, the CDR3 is TGCGCCAGCAGCCTAGCCCAGGGGAGTTCTAATGAAAAACTGTTTTTT. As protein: CASSLAQGSSNEKLFF.